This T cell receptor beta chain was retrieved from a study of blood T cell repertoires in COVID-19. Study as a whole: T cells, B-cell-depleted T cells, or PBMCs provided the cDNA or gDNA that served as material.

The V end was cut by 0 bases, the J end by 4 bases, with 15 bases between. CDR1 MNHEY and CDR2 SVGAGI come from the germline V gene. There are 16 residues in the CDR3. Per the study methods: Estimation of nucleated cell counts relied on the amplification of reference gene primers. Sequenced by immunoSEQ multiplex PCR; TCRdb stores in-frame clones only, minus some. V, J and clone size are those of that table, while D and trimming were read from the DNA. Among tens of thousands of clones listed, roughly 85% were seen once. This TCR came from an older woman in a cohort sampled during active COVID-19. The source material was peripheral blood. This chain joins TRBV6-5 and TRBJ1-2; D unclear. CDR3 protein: CASSYSRLISGYGYTF. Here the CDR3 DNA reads TGTGCCAGCAGTTACTCGCGCCTCATATCCGGCTATGGCTACACCTTC.